This TCR beta chain stems from a study of cytomegalovirus exposure and HLA in healthy donors. This PCR relied on a set of 60 Vbeta primers and 13 Jbeta primers. TCRdb keeps only in-frame clones here, not all; method: immunoSEQ multiplex PCR. The sample has about 120,000 clones, roughly 8.6% seen once. The junction had 5 bases not matched to a gene; V was cut back by 4 bases and J by 4 bases. CDR1 SNHLY and CDR2 FYNNEI come from the germline V gene. The CDR3 has 15 amino acids. The sequenced material came from PBMCs. This TCR was sampled from a middle-aged woman in good health and CMV-seropositive. V is TRBV2 and J is TRBJ2-7, with 12 bases identical to TRBD1. As DNA, the CDR3 is TGTGCCAGCAGTGTAGTGGGACAGGGGGCTTACGAGCAGTACTTC. This encodes CASSVVGQGAYEQYF. The full variable domain, completed using reference TRBV2 and TRBJ2-7, is EPEVTQTPSHQVTQMGQEVILRCVPISNHLYFYWYRQILGQKVEFLVSFYNNEISEKSEIFDDQFSVERPDGSNFTLKIRSTKLEDSAMYFCASSVVGQGAYEQYFGPGTRLTVT.